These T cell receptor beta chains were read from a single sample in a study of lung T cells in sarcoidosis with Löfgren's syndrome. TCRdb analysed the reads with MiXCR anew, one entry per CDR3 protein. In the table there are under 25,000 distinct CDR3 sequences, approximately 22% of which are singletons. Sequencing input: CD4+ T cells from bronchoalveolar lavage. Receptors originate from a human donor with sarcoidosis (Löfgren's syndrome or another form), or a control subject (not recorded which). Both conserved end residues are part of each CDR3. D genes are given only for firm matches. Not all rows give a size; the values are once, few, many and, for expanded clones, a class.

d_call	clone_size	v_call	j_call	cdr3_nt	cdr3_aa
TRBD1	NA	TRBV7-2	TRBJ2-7	TGTGCCAGCAGCTTATTGGGACAGGGGGCGGGAGAGCAGTACTTC	CASSLLGQGAGEQYF
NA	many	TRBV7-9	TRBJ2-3	TGTGCCAGCAGCTTAACGACCACAGATACGCAGTATTTT	CASSLTTTDTQYF
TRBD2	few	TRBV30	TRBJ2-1	TGTGCCTGGAGTAGGGGACTAGCGGGAGCGAATGAGCAGTTCTTC	CAWSRGLAGANEQFF
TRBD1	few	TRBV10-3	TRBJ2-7	TGTGCCACTACGACAGGGGTCCACGAGCAGTACTTC	CATTTGVHEQYF
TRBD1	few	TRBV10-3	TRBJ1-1	TGTGCCATCAGTTCCCCTACAGGGGGAAGCACTGAAGCTTTCTTT	CAISSPTGGSTEAFF
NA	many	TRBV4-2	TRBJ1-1	TGTGCCAGCAGCTCTTCGTGGGGGACGAACACTGAAGCTTTCTTT	CASSSSWGTNTEAFF
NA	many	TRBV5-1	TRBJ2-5	TGCGCCAGCAGCTTGGATGAGACCCAGTACTTC	CASSLDETQYF
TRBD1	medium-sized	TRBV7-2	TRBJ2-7	TGTGCCAGCAGCTGGGGACAGGTCAACTACGAGCAGTACTTC	CASSWGQVNYEQYF
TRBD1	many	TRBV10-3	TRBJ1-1	TGTGCCATCAGTGAGTCGGCAGGGGGGTTCACTGAAGCTTTCTTT	CAISESAGGFTEAFF
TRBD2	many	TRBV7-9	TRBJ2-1	TGTGCCAGCAGCTTACTCGGCGGGAGAAACAATGAGCAGTTCTTC	CASSLLGGRNNEQFF